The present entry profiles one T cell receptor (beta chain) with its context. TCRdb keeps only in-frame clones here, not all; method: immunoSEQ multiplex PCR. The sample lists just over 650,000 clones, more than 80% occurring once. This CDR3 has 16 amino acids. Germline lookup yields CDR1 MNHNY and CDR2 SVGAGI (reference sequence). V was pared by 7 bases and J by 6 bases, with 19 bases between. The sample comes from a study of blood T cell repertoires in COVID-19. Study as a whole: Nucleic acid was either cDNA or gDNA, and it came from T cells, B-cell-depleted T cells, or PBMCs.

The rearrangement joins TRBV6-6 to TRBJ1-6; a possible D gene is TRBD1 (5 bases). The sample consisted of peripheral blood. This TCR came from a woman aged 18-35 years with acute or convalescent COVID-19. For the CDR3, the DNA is TGTGCCAGCACGGGGGAGAGGGGCCTCCTTAATTCACCCCTCCACTTT. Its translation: CASTGERGLLNSPLHF.